A single sample gave rise to the 28 T cell receptor beta chains below, sequenced in a study of T cells in Graves' hyperthyroidism and ophthalmopathy. Using RNA transcripts as the source, TCR beta CDR3 regions were amplified. RT-PCR in the first round (using the HTBI primer set) targeted the TCR CDR3. TCRdb itself ran the multiplex PCR reads through MiXCR, one entry per CDR3 protein. The sample shows hundreds of thousands of distinct CDR3 sequences, roughly 15% of them seen only once. The material sequenced was blood. All receptors come from a woman aged 40-49 years with Graves' ophthalmopathy.

In its sample, this clonotype was seen many times. The chain joins TRBV12-3 or TRBV12-4 to TRBJ1-2; the D is unclear. The CDR3 covers 11 residues. V lost 1 base to trimming and J lost 11 bases, with 8 bases between them. The CDR3 region is CASSLEVSYTF. The CDR3, as DNA: TGTGCCAGCAGTTTAGAGGTTTCGTACACCTTC.

The chain carries TRBV12-3 or TRBV12-4 and TRBJ2-5; TRBD2 agrees at 14 bases. The CDR3 extends over 16 amino acids. Losses at the gene ends were 4 bases for V and 2 bases for J; bases not matched to a gene: 3. For the CDR3, the DNA is TGTGCCAGCAGTTGGGGGACTAGCGGGAGACAAGAGACCCAGTACTTC. Its protein is CASSWGTSGRQETQYF.

This clonotype was observed at least ten times. The chain joins TRBV6-1 to TRBJ1-5; D unresolved. The CDR3 runs to 14 residues. Between the trimmed V and J ends, which lost 8 bases and 1 base, there was a span of 12 bases. Per germline, CDR1 MNHNS and CDR2 SASEGT. The CDR3 bases are TGTGCCAGCGGGTGGGATGGGAGCAATCAGCCCCAGCATTTT. As protein: CASGWDGSNQPQHF.

In its sample, this clonotype was seen many times. The V call is TRBV19, the J call TRBJ2-7; 13 bases fit TRBD2. The CDR3 sequence is 17 residues long. Germline values: CDR1 LNHDA, CDR2 SQIVND (reference sequence). Unmatched junction bases numbered 14, after V lost 7 bases and J lost 5 bases. In DNA form, the CDR3 reads TGTGCCAGTAAAAGGAAGAGGACTAGCGGGAGCGAGAACGAGCAGTACTTC. This gives the protein CASKRKRTSGSENEQYF.

This clonotype has more than one count but fewer than ten. This chain joins TRBV7-3 and TRBJ2-1; 12 bases are shared with TRBD1. This CDR3 has 17 residues. The V segment lost 1 base and the J segment 5 bases; nucleotides outside the gene matches: 6. Germline-derived CDR1 and CDR2 are SGHTA and FQGTGA. CDR3 sequence: CASSLKGTGGGNNEQFF. CDR3 sequence (DNA): TGTGCCAGCAGCTTAAAGGGGACAGGGGGCGGCAACAATGAGCAGTTCTTC. Full variable domain (rest looked up from reference TRBV7-3 and TRBJ2-1): GAGVSQTPSNKVTEKGKYVELRCDPISGHTALYWYRQSLGQGPEFLIYFQGTGAADDSGLPNDRFFAVRPEGSVSTLKIQRTERGDSAVYLCASSLKGTGGGNNEQFFGPGTRLTVL.

The sample holds a few counts of this clonotype. The rearrangement joins TRBV3-1 to TRBJ2-2; TRBD2 is a possible D gene (6 bases). The ends were cut back, 5 bases at V and 6 bases at J, with 16 bases in the middle. This CDR3 region has 15 residues. Germline lookup yields CDR1 LGHDT and CDR2 YNNKEL (reference sequence). CDR3 residues: CASSRHTGGAGELFF. The CDR3 DNA follows: TGTGCCAGCAGCAGACATACGGGCGGGGCCGGGGAGCTGTTTTTT.

This clonotype was seen many times. This chain's CDR3 is CSVESGVQETQYF. DNA for the CDR3: TGCAGCGTTGAATCAGGGGTCCAAGAGACCCAGTACTTC. The chain uses TRBV29-1 and TRBJ2-5; weak D call: TRBD1 (6 bases). The CDR3 runs to 13 residues. The germline V gene encodes CDR1 SQVTM and CDR2 ANQGSEA. The ends were cut back, 2 bases at V and 1 base at J, with 8 bases in the middle.

This clonotype was found many times. The chain combines TRBV7-2 with TRBJ2-7, with D possibly TRBD1 on 6 matching bases. The CDR3 is 15 amino acids. Germline CDR1 reads SGHTA; CDR2 reads FQGNSA. The V end lost 0 bases, the J end lost 6 bases, and 15 bases lay between the germline ends. DNA of the CDR3: TGTGCCAGCAGCTTAGCTTTGGGGGCGCAGGGCGAGCAGTACTTC. This encodes CASSLALGAQGEQYF.

Many counts were recorded for this clonotype. J is TRBJ1-6 and V is TRBV12-3 or TRBV12-4; TRBD1 might be the D (5 bases). The CDR3 consists of 16 residues. Trimming took 4 bases from V and 7 from J, leaving 17 bases between them. The CDR3 loop reads CASSSTQGDDNSPLHF. In DNA, the CDR3 is TGTGCCAGCAGTTCAACCCAAGGGGATGACAATTCACCCCTCCACTTT.

This clonotype was detected a few times. At one end, the junction sequence differs from germline, possibly due to a read error. The chain combines TRBV11-2 with TRBJ1-5, with D uncertain. The CDR3 covers 14 residues. Germline V lookup: CDR1 SGHAT, CDR2 FQNNGV. The CDR3 region has the DNA TGTGCCAGCAGCTTGGAAGCAGGTAATCCGCCCCAGCATTTT. Translated, it gives CASSLEAGNPPQHF.

The sample holds a few counts of this clonotype. The chain uses TRBV5-1 and TRBJ2-7, with D tentatively TRBD2 (6 bases). V was shortened by 4 bases and J by 7 bases, with 9 bases between the two germline ends. The CDR3 consists of 11 residues. CDR1 and CDR2 (germline): SGHRS, YFSETQ. In DNA form, the CDR3 reads TGCGCCAGCAGCCCCCGGGGGGAGCAGTACTTC. It specifies CASSPRGEQYF.

A remark on this clonotype: This may be a read error: a much more frequent sequence differs by one nucleotide. The CDR3 does not close with the conserved phenylalanine or tryptophan, likely indicating a read error. This chain uses TRBV5-4 with TRBJ1-1, with D maybe TRBD1 (6 bases). CDR1 is SGHNT and CDR2 is YYREEE in the germline V gene (reference sequence). The CDR3 spans 18 residues. Trimming shortened V by 2 bases and J by 0 bases, and 20 bases separated the two germline ends. As DNA, the CDR3 is TGTGCCAGCAGCTTTGGGGGCTTAATCCGCCCCGTGAACACTGAAGCTTTCCTT. This codes for CASSFGGLIRPVNTEAFL.

This clonotype has ten or more counts. The chain has TRBV6-1 and TRBJ2-2; D uncertain. Germline CDR1 is MNHNS and CDR2 is SASEGT. This CDR3 has 13 amino acids. V lost 7 bases and J 0 bases, leaving 6 bases between the germline ends. The CDR3 DNA follows: TGTGCCAGCATTCCAACGAACACCGGGGAGCTGTTTTTT. It is translated as CASIPTNTGELFF.

This clonotype has at least ten counts. V usage is TRBV20-1 and J usage is TRBJ1-2; TRBD1 matches 12 bases. The CDR3 is 16 residues long. Germline trimming cut 2 bases from V and 3 bases from J; bases unmatched to any gene: 7. Germline V gene sequence: CDR1 DFQATT, CDR2 SNEGSKA (reference sequence). This chain's CDR3 is CSARLGTGGRDYGYTF. The CDR3 DNA reads TGCAGTGCTAGATTAGGGACAGGGGGCCGGGACTATGGCTACACCTTC.

This clonotype has a count of ten or more. J is TRBJ2-7 and V is TRBV6-1, with TRBD1 matching 7 bases. V was pared by 4 bases and J by 3 bases, with 6 bases of the junction left unmatched. The CDR3 runs to 14 residues. Germline CDR1 and CDR2: MNHNS and SASEGT. CDR3 bases: TGTGCCAGCAGTGGACAGACAGGGTACTACGAGCAGTACTTC. The encoded protein is CASSGQTGYYEQYF.

V and J are TRBV29-1 and TRBJ1-3, with D perhaps matching TRBD1 (5 bases). Germline assignment: CDR1 SQVTM and CDR2 ANQGSEA. The V end lost 0 bases, the J end lost 2 bases, and 8 bases lay between the germline ends. The CDR3 is 14 amino acids. The CDR3 protein is CSVEEAGTGNTIYF. The CDR3 nucleotides are TGCAGCGTTGAAGAGGCAGGGACTGGAAACACCATATATTTT. Using reference TRBV29-1 and TRBJ1-3 for the parts outside the CDR3, the full variable domain is SAVISQKPSRDICQRGTSLTIQCQVDSQVTMMFWYRQQPGQSLTLIATANQGSEATYESGFVIDKFPISRPNLTFSTLTVSNMSPEDSSIYLCSVEEAGTGNTIYFGEGSWLTVV.

This clonotype has just a few counts. CDR3 amino acids: CAISESRTSGSGEQYF. In nucleotides, the CDR3 is TGTGCCATCAGTGAGTCGAGGACTAGCGGGAGTGGTGAGCAGTACTTC. The chain is built from TRBV10-3 and TRBJ2-7; 13 bases line up with TRBD2. There are 16 residues in the CDR3. Germline CDR1 ENHRY, CDR2 SYGVKD. After removal of 0 bases from V and 7 bases from J, the junction contained 6 bases not matched to a gene.

This clonotype was detected ten times or more. The chain links TRBV28 to TRBJ1-1; no definite D call. Trimming took off 6 bases at V and 4 bases at J, with 18 bases between the two ends. This CDR3 contains 15 residues. Germline CDR1 is MDHEN and CDR2 is SYDVKM. The DNA for the CDR3 is TGTGCCAGCAGGCCTTCCCCCTCGGGGAGCACTGAAGCTTTCTTT. It is translated as CASRPSPSGSTEAFF. The whole variable domain, remainder taken from reference TRBV28 and TRBJ1-1, is DVKVTQSSRYLVKRTGEKVFLECVQDMDHENMFWYRQDPGLGLRLIYFSYDVKMKEKGDIPEGYSVSREKKERFSLILESASTNQTSMYLCASRPSPSGSTEAFFGQGTRLTVV.

This rearrangement joins TRBV24-1 to TRBJ2-2; TRBD2 matches at 12 bases. Unmatched junction bases numbered 5, after V lost 3 bases and J lost 1 base. CDR1 is KGHDR, CDR2 SFDVKD, per germline. The length of the CDR3 is 18 residues. CDR3 residues: CATSDQILAGGNTGELFF. DNA for the CDR3: TGTGCCACCAGTGATCAAATACTAGCGGGGGGGAACACCGGGGAGCTGTTTTTT.

In this sample, this clonotype turned up a few times. CDR3 amino acids: CASSEFEGRETQYF. The CDR3 DNA reads TGTGCCAGCAGTGAATTCGAGGGACGTGAGACCCAGTACTTC. The rearrangement joins TRBV25-1 to TRBJ2-5; D possibly matches TRBD1 or TRBD2 (5 bases each). Germline V gene lookup returns CDR1 MGHDK and CDR2 SYGVNS. V lost 1 base to trimming and J lost 5 bases, with 11 bases between them. The CDR3 is made up of 14 amino acids. Full variable domain (rest looked up from reference TRBV25-1 and TRBJ2-5): EADIYQTPRYLVIGTGKKITLECSQTMGHDKMYWYQQDPGMELHLIHYSYGVNSTEKGDLSSESTVSRIRTEHFPLTLESARPSHTSQYLCASSEFEGRETQYFGPGTRLLVL.

This chain links TRBV7-3 with TRBJ2-5; 15 bases fit TRBD2. The CDR3 spans 16 residues. V dropped 3 bases and J dropped 5; count of bases not matched to a gene: 4. CDR1 SGHTA and CDR2 FQGTGA come from the germline V gene. The CDR3 here is CASSFGLAGGLETQYF. In nucleotides, the CDR3 is TGTGCCAGCAGCTTTGGACTAGCGGGAGGGCTGGAGACCCAGTACTTC.

This clonotype was observed a few times. The V gene is TRBV6-1, the J gene TRBJ2-7, with TRBD1 matching 9 bases. J lost 4 bases, V lost 9 bases, and 7 bases had no gene match. This CDR3 has 13 residues. Germline CDR1 MNHNS, CDR2 SASEGT. The CDR3 loop reads CASEWDRVYEQYF. The CDR3 region has the DNA TGTGCCAGTGAGTGGGACAGGGTTTACGAGCAGTACTTC.

This clonotype occurred a few times. The chain joins TRBV6-2 or TRBV6-3 to TRBJ1-5, with 8 bases matching TRBD1. CDR3 length equals 16 residues. The trim removed 8 bases at V and 6 bases at J, leaving 15 bases unmatched. CDR1 and CDR2 from the germline V gene are MNHEY and SVGEGT. The CDR3 here is CASGRQGKRSGQPQHF. The CDR3 coding sequence is TGTGCCAGCGGCAGACAGGGGAAGCGTTCGGGTCAGCCCCAGCATTTT.

The V gene is TRBV29-1, the J gene TRBJ2-5; 12 bases agree with TRBD2. Germline V gene lookup returns CDR1 SQVTM and CDR2 ANQGSEA. CDR3 size: 13 residues. Trimming removed 6 bases from V and 5 bases from J; junction bases left unmatched: 4. Here the CDR3 DNA reads TGCAGCGTGCGACTAGCGGGAGAGGAGACCCAGTACTTC. This codes for CSVRLAGEETQYF.

Ten or more counts support this clonotype. V gene TRBV27 combines with J gene TRBJ2-7, with TRBD2 identical over 8 bases. The CDR3 spans 13 residues. CDR1 MNHEY and CDR2 SMNVEV come from the germline V gene (reference sequence). Trimming at V came to 6 bases and at J to 2 bases, leaving 3 bases not matched to a gene. The chain's CDR3 is CASRTSGTYEQYF. The CDR3 coding sequence is TGTGCCAGCAGAACTAGCGGAACCTACGAGCAGTACTTC.

The table lists this clonotype with many counts. CDR3 protein: CASSFDRASYEQYF. CDR3 DNA: TGTGCCAGCAGTTTTGACAGGGCCTCCTACGAGCAGTACTTC. V is TRBV6-5 and J is TRBJ2-7, with 7 bases that match TRBD1. Germline V gives CDR1 MNHEY, CDR2 SVGAGI. The CDR3 has 14 residues. Trimming removed 4 bases from V and 0 bases from J; junction bases left unmatched: 3.

This clonotype was seen at least ten times. The chain combines TRBV11-2 with TRBJ2-1; 12 positions match TRBD2. V shed 5 bases and J 9 bases; nucleotides not matched to a gene: 14. The CDR3 runs 17 residues. The germline V gene has CDR1 SGHAT and CDR2 FQNNGV. The CDR3: CASSPVLAGGPISEQFF. CDR3 coding DNA: TGTGCCAGCAGCCCCGTCCTAGCGGGAGGGCCCATAAGTGAGCAGTTCTTC.

Note on this clonotype: Being one base from a much bigger clone, this may be a read error. This chain uses TRBV4-2 with TRBJ1-1; maybe TRBD1 (5 bases). Germline V gives CDR1 LGHNA, CDR2 YNFKEQ. This CDR3 has 16 residues. The CDR3 bases are TGTGTCAGCAGCCCTCGGGGGGGGAATATGAACACTGAAGCTTTCTTT. Its protein is CVSSPRGGNMNTEAFF.